This T cell receptor (beta chain) was found in a study of blood T cells in healthy people across ages. Findings of the study overall: When one million T cells were used, diversity estimates were thought to be underestimates.

V was pared by 3 bases and J by 4 bases, with 9 bases of the junction left unmatched. Germline lookup yields CDR1 MNHEY and CDR2 SMNVEV (reference sequence). The CDR3 is made up of 16 amino acids. Concerning this clonotype itself: Its matching antigen is unknown.

In each sample, at least 6 million PBMCs were isolated. For the second PCR, which ran for roughly 6 to 12 cycles, a sample-barcoded 5' primer and a J-beta primer mix were used. One entry per CDR3 protein, called by TCRdb with MiXCR from the 5' RACE reads. The data show 1.5 million to 2 million distinct CDR3 sequences, with around half seen just once and less than 2.5% held by the top ten. This receptor was obtained from a woman aged 35 to 49 in good health. The chain recombines TRBV27 with TRBJ2-3; 8 nucleotides match TRBD1. Sequenced: blood. CDR3 DNA: TGTGCCAGCAGTTTCCAGACAGGGGTCCGGCCAGATACGCAGTATTTT. This gives the protein CASSFQTGVRPDTQYF.